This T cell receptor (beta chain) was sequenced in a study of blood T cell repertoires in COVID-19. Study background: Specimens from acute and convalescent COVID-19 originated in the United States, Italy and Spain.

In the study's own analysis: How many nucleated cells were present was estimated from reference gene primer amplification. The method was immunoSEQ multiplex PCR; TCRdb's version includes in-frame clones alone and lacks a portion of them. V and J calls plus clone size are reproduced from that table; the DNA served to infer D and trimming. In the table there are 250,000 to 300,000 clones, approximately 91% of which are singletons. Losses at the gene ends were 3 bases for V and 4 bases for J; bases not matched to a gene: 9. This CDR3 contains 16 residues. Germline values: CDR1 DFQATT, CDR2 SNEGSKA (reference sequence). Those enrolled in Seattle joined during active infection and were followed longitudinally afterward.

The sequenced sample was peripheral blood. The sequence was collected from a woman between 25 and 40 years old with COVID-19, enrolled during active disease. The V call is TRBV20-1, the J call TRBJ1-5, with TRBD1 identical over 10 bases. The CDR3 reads CSASGGQGRRNQPQHF. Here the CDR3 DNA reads TGCAGTGCTAGTGGGGGACAGGGGAGAAGGAATCAGCCCCAGCATTTT.